This TCR beta chain was recorded in a study of T cell responses to AZD1222 COVID-19 vaccine. Note on this clone: Antigen: not known.

Profiled with immunoSEQ multiplex PCR; TCRdb holds only in-frame clones, not every one. The data show about 150,000 clones, with 80% to 90% seen just once and about 8.9% held by the top ten. Germline V gene data show CDR1 as MDHEN and CDR2 as SYDVKM. Trimming took off 5 bases at V and 9 bases at J, with 13 bases between the two ends. This CDR3 has 13 amino acids. Findings and caveats of the study: Receipt of two AZD1222 doses was followed by a rise in Spike-specific TCR breadth and depth. Most donors were white British and more were female, and clonal diversity was possibly underestimated. In the spike-specific TCR repertoire, nearly half reportedly target unmutated variant regions. Sampling captured repertoires only after the peak T cell response.

This clonotype was obtained from an adult who received the AZD1222 COVID-19 vaccine. The chain has TRBV28 and TRBJ2-2; a weak D match, TRBD1 (6 bases). Sequences were derived from peripheral blood, sampled 28 days after the second AZD1222 dose. The CDR3 region is CASSGTKPRELFF. DNA for the CDR3: TGTGCCAGCAGTGGGACAAAGCCCCGGGAGCTGTTTTTT.